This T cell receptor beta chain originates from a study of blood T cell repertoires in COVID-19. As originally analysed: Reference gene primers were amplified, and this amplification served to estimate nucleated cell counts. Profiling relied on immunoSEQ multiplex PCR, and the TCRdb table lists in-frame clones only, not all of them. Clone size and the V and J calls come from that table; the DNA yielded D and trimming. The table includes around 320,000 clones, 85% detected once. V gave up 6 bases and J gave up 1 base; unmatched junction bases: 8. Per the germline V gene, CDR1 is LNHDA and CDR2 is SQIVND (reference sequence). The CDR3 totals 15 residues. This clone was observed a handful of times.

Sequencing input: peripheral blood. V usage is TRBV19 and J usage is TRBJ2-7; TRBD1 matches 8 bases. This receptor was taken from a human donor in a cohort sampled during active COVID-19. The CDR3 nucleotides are TGTGCCAGTAGCAACTTACGGACAGGGTCCTACGAGCAGTACTTC. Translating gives CASSNLRTGSYEQYF.